This is a list of T cell receptor beta chains from one sample in a study of cytomegalovirus exposure and HLA in healthy donors. The repertoire was sequenced with immunoSEQ multiplex PCR; TCRdb's copy has only in-frame clones and lacks some. This sample's table has around 74,000 clones. Sequenced sample: PBMCs. All receptors come from a man aged 50-60 years in good health and CMV-seropositive. Each CDR3 is given with its conserved first and last residue.

J gene: TRBJ1-3
V gene: TRBV19
CDR3 protein: CASSIPRTASGNTIYF

J gene: TRBJ1-4
V gene: TRBV2
CDR3 protein: CASTLKTETNEKLFF

J gene: TRBJ1-1
V gene: TRBV11-2
CDR3 protein: CASRHSTEAFF

J gene: TRBJ2-6
V gene: TRBV19
CDR3 protein: CASSRSSGANVLTF

J gene: TRBJ1-3
V gene: TRBV15
CDR3 protein: CATRGEGGRRGNTIYF

J gene: TRBJ2-3
V gene: TRBV4-1
CDR3 protein: CASSRKTSVSDTQYF

J gene: TRBJ2-7
V gene: TRBV18
CDR3 protein: CASSPQRTGGIDEQYF

J gene: TRBJ2-7
V gene: TRBV7-6
CDR3 protein: CASSPGSLSSYEQYF

J gene: TRBJ2-3
V gene: TRBV7-9
CDR3 protein: CAPEGDTQYF

J gene: TRBJ1-3
V gene: TRBV4-1
CDR3 protein: CASSPRQGSGNTIYF

J gene: TRBJ1-3
V gene: TRBV29-1
CDR3 protein: CSVAGLRDSGNTIYF

J gene: TRBJ2-1
V gene: TRBV29-1
CDR3 protein: CSVADRGEANEQFF

J gene: TRBJ2-5
V gene: TRBV5-6
CDR3 protein: CASSLEGARTQETQYF

J gene: TRBJ2-1
V gene: TRBV18
CDR3 protein: CASSPFSGHLYNEQFF

J gene: TRBJ1-5
V gene: TRBV12-5
CDR3 protein: CASAPEGQAAVGNQPQHF

J gene: TRBJ2-2
V gene: TRBV5-1
CDR3 protein: CASSSGVETGELFF

J gene: TRBJ1-3
V gene: TRBV7-9
CDR3 protein: CASSLDSGGTIYF

J gene: TRBJ2-5
V gene: TRBV6-1
CDR3 protein: CATSGTGSAQETQYF

J gene: TRBJ2-7
V gene: TRBV28
CDR3 protein: CASSQGYEQYF

J gene: TRBJ2-1
V gene: TRBV11-2
CDR3 protein: CASSPNWRDNEQFF

J gene: TRBJ2-1
V gene: TRBV11-2
CDR3 protein: CASSLGQRWDEQFF

J gene: TRBJ1-2
V gene: TRBV7-9
CDR3 protein: CASSSDRGLVSGYGYTF

J gene: TRBJ2-3
V gene: TRBV7-9
CDR3 protein: CASSLEEGDTQYF

J gene: TRBJ1-5
V gene: TRBV27
CDR3 protein: CASSPQTQNSNQPQHF

J gene: TRBJ1-1
V gene: TRBV9
CDR3 protein: CASSPRTGRDTEAFF

J gene: TRBJ1-2
V gene: TRBV10-3
CDR3 protein: CAIRETGGRKPNYGYTF

J gene: TRBJ2-1
V gene: TRBV19
CDR3 protein: CASSIIIWDRGEEQFF

J gene: TRBJ2-7
V gene: TRBV5-1
CDR3 protein: CASSQGLDYEQYF

J gene: TRBJ2-1
V gene: TRBV7-9
CDR3 protein: CASRGVSYNEQFF

J gene: TRBJ1-6
V gene: TRBV25-1
CDR3 protein: CASRGQGSGGNSPLHF

J gene: TRBJ1-1
V gene: TRBV19
CDR3 protein: CASISTAVNTEAFF

J gene: TRBJ2-3
V gene: TRBV10-3
CDR3 protein: CASGSTDTQYF

J gene: TRBJ1-3
V gene: TRBV7-2
CDR3 protein: CASSGTGGRNTIYF

J gene: TRBJ1-6
V gene: TRBV6-6
CDR3 protein: CASSYVLRESPLHF

J gene: TRBJ1-2
V gene: TRBV7-2
CDR3 protein: CASSSRDRGYGYTF

J gene: TRBJ2-3
V gene: TRBV30
CDR3 protein: CAQSSGAGGDTQYF

J gene: TRBJ1-1
V gene: TRBV5-1
CDR3 protein: CASSFREDTEAFF